These 25 T cell receptor beta chains originate from one sample sequenced in a study of shared clonotypes between healthy human individuals. Here immunoSEQ multiplex PCR was the method, and the copy in TCRdb shows in-frame clones only, minus some. Of 180,000 or so clones listed, 90% to 95% are singletons. The specimen was naive CD4+ T cells sorted from blood. Subset in this sample: CD45RA+ positively selected. Receptor source: a woman in her twenties or thirties in good health.

This clone was detected only once. The chain uses TRBV9 and TRBJ2-1; D may be TRBD2 (6 bases). The germline V and J ends were trimmed by 2 bases and 8 bases, with 14 bases remaining between them. This CDR3 is built from 14 residues. The germline CDR1 and CDR2 sequences are SGDLS and YYNGEE. The chain's CDR3 is CASSVLGERDEQFF. CDR3 DNA: TGTGCCAGCAGCGTCCTAGGCGAGCGGGATGAGCAGTTCTTC.

This rearrangement joins TRBV5-4 to TRBJ1-6; 7 bases map to TRBD1. The CDR3 extends over 13 amino acids. Germline CDR1 and CDR2: SGHNT and YYREEE (reference sequence). V was pared by 4 bases and J by 7 bases, with 2 bases of the junction left unmatched. The chain's CDR3 is CASSRDSNSPLHF. The CDR3 bases are TGTGCCAGCAGCCGGGACAGCAATTCACCCCTCCACTTT.

The chain links TRBV18 to TRBJ1-5; TRBD1 agrees at 8 bases. There are 14 residues in the CDR3. The germline V gene encodes CDR1 KGHSH and CDR2 LQKENI. Trimming removed 4 bases from V and 8 bases from J; junction bases left unmatched: 7. CDR3 sequence reads: CASSLGQGGKPQHF. The CDR3 nucleotides read TGTGCCAGCTCACTCGGACAGGGCGGGAAGCCCCAGCATTTT.

J is TRBJ1-1 and V is TRBV5-1; D unresolved. Germline CDR1 is SGHRS and CDR2 is YFSETQ. This CDR3 spans 14 amino acids. V lost 0 bases, J lost 1 base, and 7 bases lay in between. Here the CDR3 DNA reads TGCGCCAGCAGCTTGGCCGAAAGGAACACTGAAGCTTTCTTT. Residues: CASSLAERNTEAFF.

The rearrangement links TRBV10-3 to TRBJ2-5; tentative D call: TRBD2 (6 bases). The V end was cut by 8 bases, the J end by 1 base, with 17 bases between. The germline gives CDR1 ENHRY, CDR2 SYGVKD. This CDR3 has 15 amino acids. The DNA of the CDR3 is TGTGCCATCGGCGAACTAGGGAGGCCCCAAGAGACCCAGTACTTC. Residues: CAIGELGRPQETQYF.

The rearrangement links TRBV19 to TRBJ2-1; no firm D call. The V gene's germline CDR1 is LNHDA and CDR2 SQIVND (reference sequence). V lost 3 bases and J 0 bases, leaving 9 bases between the germline ends. The CDR3 sequence is 15 residues long. The CDR3 nucleotides read TGTGCCAGTAGTATCTTCGTTAGCTCCTACAATGAGCAGTTCTTC. Its translation is CASSIFVSSYNEQFF.

The chain carries TRBV6-1 and TRBJ2-7; D not resolved. Germline CDR1 MNHNS, CDR2 SASEGT. The CDR3 length is 12 residues. Trimming shortened V by 8 bases and J by 2 bases, and 10 bases separated the two germline ends. CDR3: CASWAVTYEQYF. DNA of the CDR3: TGTGCCAGCTGGGCGGTTACCTACGAGCAGTACTTC.

The rearrangement links TRBV5-4 to TRBJ2-5, with 9 bases aligning to TRBD1. CDR3 length: 15 residues. Germline V lookup: CDR1 SGHNT, CDR2 YYREEE (reference sequence). V lost 4 bases and J lost 2; bases outside the gene matches: 6. CDR3 DNA sequence: TGTGCCAGCAGCCGAGACAGGGGGAGACAAGAGACCCAGTACTTC. Its protein is CASSRDRGRQETQYF.

The chain is built from TRBV4-1 and TRBJ2-7; the match to TRBD2 covers 10 bases. The CDR3 totals 17 residues. V lost 0 bases and J lost 2; bases outside the gene matches: 7. From germline, CDR1 is MGHRA and CDR2 YSYEKL. The CDR3 DNA sequence: TGCGCCAGCAGCCAAGATAGGCTAGCGGGAGTAACCTACGAGCAGTACTTC. It specifies CASSQDRLAGVTYEQYF.

The chain joins TRBV19 to TRBJ2-2; TRBD2 matches at 7 bases. The trim removed 1 base at V and 7 bases at J, leaving 6 bases unmatched. Germline V gene data show CDR1 as LNHDA and CDR2 as SQIVND (reference sequence). The CDR3 runs to 15 residues. This CDR3 is CASSIVWREIGELFF. DNA of the CDR3: TGTGCCAGTAGTATAGTGTGGCGGGAGATCGGGGAGCTGTTTTTT.

V gene TRBV11-3 combines with J gene TRBJ2-3; D might be TRBD1 or TRBD2, each matching 5 bases. V was shortened by 5 bases and J by 0 bases, with 9 bases between the two germline ends. The CDR3 covers 14 residues. The germline gives CDR1 SGHNT, CDR2 YENEEA. The DNA for the CDR3 is TGTGCCAGCAGCGGGGGTTTTAGCACAGATACGCAGTATTTT. Translation: CASSGGFSTDTQYF.

The J gene is TRBJ2-5, the V gene TRBV5-1; tentative D call: TRBD2 (6 bases). Trimming removed 5 bases at V and 11 bases at J, with 19 bases between. CDR1 is SGHRS, CDR2 YFSETQ, per germline. The CDR3 totals 13 residues. The CDR3 loop reads CASSRLGSGEQYF. CDR3 DNA sequence: TGCGCCAGCAGTCGACTAGGGAGTGGGGAGCAGTACTTC.

The chain is built from TRBV28 and TRBJ1-5; D call uncertain. V was trimmed by 5 bases and J by 7 bases, leaving 12 bases between them. Looked up from germline, CDR1 is MDHEN and CDR2 is SYDVKM. The CDR3 sequence is 13 residues long. Here the CDR3 DNA reads TGTGCCAGCAGTCCGGACCGAATCCAGCCCCAGCATTTT. Protein sequence: CASSPDRIQPQHF.

The chain uses TRBV7-9 and TRBJ1-1; weak D call: TRBD1 (5 bases). V was cut by 2 bases and J by 4 bases, with 8 bases left in between. From germline, CDR1 is SEHNR and CDR2 FQNEAQ (reference sequence). The CDR3 extends over 13 amino acids. CDR3 sequence: CASSLIRVTEAFF. In DNA form, the CDR3 reads TGTGCCAGCAGCTTAATCAGGGTCACTGAAGCTTTCTTT.

V is TRBV2 and J is TRBJ1-3, with TRBD1 identical over 8 bases. The CDR3 is made up of 17 amino acids. After removal of 7 bases from V and 0 bases from J, the junction contained 11 bases not matched to a gene. In germline, CDR1 is SNHLY, CDR2 FYNNEI. The CDR3 bases are TGTGCCAGCACCGGGGGGCGGACAGGGAGCTCTGGAAACACCATATATTTT. Protein product: CASTGGRTGSSGNTIYF. Complete variable domain (other parts from reference TRBV2 and TRBJ1-3): EPEVTQTPSHQVTQMGQEVILRCVPISNHLYFYWYRQILGQKVEFLVSFYNNEISEKSEIFDDQFSVERPDGSNFTLKIRSTKLEDSAMYFCASTGGRTGSSGNTIYFGEGSWLTVV.

V gene TRBV5-1 combines with J gene TRBJ2-7; 11 nucleotides align to TRBD2. The CDR3 has 17 residues. From germline, CDR1 is SGHRS and CDR2 YFSETQ. The V and J ends lost 3 bases and 2 bases, in that order; junction bases with no gene match: 10. The CDR3 loop is CASSSGTSGVGTYEQYF. As DNA, the CDR3 is TGCGCCAGCAGCTCCGGGACTAGCGGAGTAGGGACCTACGAGCAGTACTTC. Drawing the rest from reference TRBV5-1 and TRBJ2-7, the complete variable domain is KAGVTQTPRYLIKTRGQQVTLSCSPISGHRSVSWYQQTPGQGLQFLFEYFSETQRNKGNFPGRFSGRQFSNSRSEMNVSTLELGDSALYLCASSSGTSGVGTYEQYFGPGTRLTVT.

This sequence joins TRBV7-9 and TRBJ2-5; 9 nucleotides line up with TRBD1. V lost 5 bases and J lost 5; bases outside the gene matches: 9. From germline, CDR1 is SEHNR and CDR2 FQNEAQ (reference sequence). The CDR3 extends over 15 amino acids. This chain's CDR3 is CASSRTGEVRETQYF. For the CDR3, the DNA is TGTGCCAGCAGCCGGACAGGGGAGGTTAGGGAGACCCAGTACTTC.

This rearrangement joins TRBV28 to TRBJ2-7, with D possibly matching TRBD1 (6 bases). The CDR3 has 14 amino acids. CDR1 and CDR2 from the germline V gene are MDHEN and SYDVKM. V was trimmed by 6 bases and J by 2 bases, leaving 14 bases between them. CDR3 residues: CASSLPGHTYEQYF. The CDR3 nucleotides read TGTGCCAGCAGCCTACCGGGACACACCTACGAGCAGTACTTC.

The CDR3 nucleotides read TGCGCCAGCAGCACAACCGGACAGGGACTCTCCTACGAGCAGTACTTC. Residues: CASSTTGQGLSYEQYF. The chain carries TRBV4-1 and TRBJ2-7; the match to TRBD1 covers 8 bases. The germline CDR1 and CDR2 sequences are MGHRA and YSYEKL. With 5 bases clipped from V and 0 bases from J, the junction kept 9 bases outside the gene matches. The CDR3 has 16 residues.

V and J are TRBV28 and TRBJ2-7; D gene unclear. CDR1 and CDR2 from the germline V gene are MDHEN and SYDVKM. The CDR3 is made up of 15 amino acids. Trimming pared 7 bases from V and 2 bases from J, leaving 18 bases between. DNA of the CDR3: TGTGCCAGCACGACTGAAGGCCTGACAACCTACGAGCAGTACTTC. Amino acids: CASTTEGLTTYEQYF.

The chain recombines TRBV5-6 with TRBJ1-1; D remains unclear. V shed 0 bases and J shed 3 bases, with 9 bases lying between them. The germline CDR1 and CDR2 sequences are SGHDT and YYEEEE. This CDR3 spans 14 amino acids. The CDR3 DNA follows: TGTGCCAGCAGCTTGGTCGGGGAGGACACTGAAGCTTTCTTT. This sequence encodes CASSLVGEDTEAFF. Using reference TRBV5-6 and TRBJ1-1 for the parts outside the CDR3, the full variable domain is DAGVTQSPTHLIKTRGQQVTLRCSPKSGHDTVSWYQQALGQGPQFIFQYYEEEERQRGNFPDRFSGHQFPNYSSELNVNALLLGDSALYLCASSLVGEDTEAFFGQGTRLTVV.

The chain uses TRBV29-1 and TRBJ2-5, with no clear D. The last part of the DNA fits TRBJ2-7 better; the J call may be wrong. The CDR3 runs 12 residues. CDR1 and CDR2 (germline): SQVTM, ANQGSEA. In nucleotides, the CDR3 is TGCAGCCCCGTGCGACACTACTACGAGCAGTACTTC. Translating it yields CSPVRHYYEQYF.

This clone was recorded a few times. The CDR3 DNA sequence: TGTGCCAGCAGCTTACGGGACAACGAGCAGTACTTC. Translation: CASSLRDNEQYF. The chain links TRBV7-9 to TRBJ2-7, with D possibly TRBD1 on 6 matching bases. V was clipped by 2 bases and J by 5 bases, with 7 bases between them. The CDR3 runs 12 residues. Germline CDR1 and CDR2: SEHNR and FQNEAQ (reference sequence). Variable domain in full (rest from reference TRBV7-9 and TRBJ2-7): DTGVSQNPRHKITKRGQNVTFRCDPISEHNRLYWYRQTLGQGPEFLTYFQNEAQLEKSRLLSDRFSAERPKGSFSTLEIQRTEQGDSAMYLCASSLRDNEQYFGPGTRLTVT.

CDR3: CASSFEDRAYNEQFF. The CDR3 DNA sequence: TGTGCCAGCAGCTTCGAGGACAGGGCCTACAATGAGCAGTTCTTC. The rearrangement joins TRBV5-4 to TRBJ2-1; 8 bases line up with TRBD1. This CDR3 has 15 amino acids. CDR1 and CDR2 from the germline V gene are SGHNT and YYREEE (reference sequence). V dropped 2 bases and J dropped 2; count of bases not matched to a gene: 3. Combining the CDR3 with reference TRBV5-4 and TRBJ2-1 gives the whole variable domain ETGVTQSPTHLIKTRGQQVTLRCSSQSGHNTVSWYQQALGQGPQFIFQYYREEENGRGNFPPRFSGLQFPNYSSELNVNALELDDSALYLCASSFEDRAYNEQFFGPGTRLTVL.

The rearrangement links TRBV6-5 to TRBJ2-1, with TRBD2 identical over 13 bases. The CDR3 contains 15 residues. With 1 base clipped from V and 8 bases from J, the junction kept 2 bases outside the gene matches. Germline CDR1 MNHEY, CDR2 SVGAGI. The CDR3 bases are TGTGCCAGCAGTTACTGGACTAGCGGGAGTGATGAGCAGTTCTTC. It specifies CASSYWTSGSDEQFF.